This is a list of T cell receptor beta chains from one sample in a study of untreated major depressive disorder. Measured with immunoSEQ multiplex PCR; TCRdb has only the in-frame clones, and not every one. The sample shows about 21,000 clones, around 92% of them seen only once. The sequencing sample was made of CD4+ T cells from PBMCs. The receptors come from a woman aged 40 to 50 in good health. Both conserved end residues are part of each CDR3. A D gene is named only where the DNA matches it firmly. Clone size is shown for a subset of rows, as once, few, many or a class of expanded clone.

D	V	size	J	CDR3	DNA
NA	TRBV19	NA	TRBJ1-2	CASSPGRAANYGYTF	TGTGCCAGTAGCCCAGGTAGAGCAGCTAACTATGGCTACACCTTC
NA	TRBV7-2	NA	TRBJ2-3	CASSLEPLATTDTQYF	TGTGCCAGCAGCTTAGAACCACTAGCCACCACAGATACGCAGTATTTT
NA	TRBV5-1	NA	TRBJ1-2	CASGPGAPNYGYTF	TGCGCCAGCGGGCCGGGGGCACCTAACTATGGCTACACCTTC
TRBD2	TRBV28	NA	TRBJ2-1	CASSSLKTSGNYNEQFF	TGTGCCAGCAGTTCTCTAAAAACTAGCGGGAACTACAATGAGCAGTTCTTC
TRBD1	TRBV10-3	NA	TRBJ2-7	CASEGDRDYEQYF	TGTGCCTCAGAGGGGGACAGGGACTACGAGCAGTACTTC
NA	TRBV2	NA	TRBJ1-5	CASSTGTNSNQPQHF	TGTGCCAGCAGTACAGGGACTAATAGCAATCAGCCCCAGCATTTT
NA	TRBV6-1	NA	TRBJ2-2	CASRTVRGSTGELFF	TGTGCCAGCAGGACCGTGCGGGGATCCACCGGGGAGCTGTTTTTT
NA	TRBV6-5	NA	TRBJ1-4	CASSGLSANEKLFF	TGTGCCAGCAGTGGACTAAGTGCTAATGAAAAACTGTTTTTT
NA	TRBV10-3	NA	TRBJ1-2	CAISESTHGYTF	TGTGCCATCAGTGAAAGTACGCATGGCTACACCTTC
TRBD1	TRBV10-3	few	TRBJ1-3	CAISESFGTASGNTIYF	TGTGCCATCAGTGAGTCGTTTGGGACAGCCTCTGGAAACACCATATATTTT
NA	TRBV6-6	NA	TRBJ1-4	CASTYRDGNEKLFF	TGTGCCAGCACCTACCGGGACGGTAATGAAAAACTGTTTTTT
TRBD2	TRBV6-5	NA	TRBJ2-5	CASSLWGGVETQYF	TGTGCCAGCAGTCTCTGGGGGGGGGTAGAGACCCAGTACTTC
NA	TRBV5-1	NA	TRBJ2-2	CASSLIGVTGELFF	TGCGCCAGCAGCCTAATCGGGGTCACCGGGGAGCTGTTTTTT
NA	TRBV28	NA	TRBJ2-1	CASRPAGLDNEQFF	TGTGCCAGCAGGCCCGCTGGTCTGGACAATGAGCAGTTCTTC
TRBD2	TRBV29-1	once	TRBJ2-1	CSAASGGNYNEQFF	TGCAGCGCCGCGTCGGGGGGGAACTACAATGAGCAGTTCTTC
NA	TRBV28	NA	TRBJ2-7	CASSQDEIVYEQYF	TGTGCCAGCAGTCAGGATGAGATAGTCTACGAGCAGTACTTC
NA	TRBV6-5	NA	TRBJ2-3	CASRAGTSTDTQYF	TGTGCCAGCCGGGCCGGTACTAGCACAGATACGCAGTATTTT
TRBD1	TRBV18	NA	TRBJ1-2	CASSPSGQGYGYTF	TGTGCCAGCTCACCGTCGGGACAGGGCTATGGCTACACCTTC
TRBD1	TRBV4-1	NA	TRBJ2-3	CASSQDDRGGTQYF	TGCGCCAGCAGCCAAGACGACAGGGGCGGTACGCAGTATTTT
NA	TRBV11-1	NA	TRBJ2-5	CASSFAEGRGTQYF	TGTGCCAGCAGCTTCGCGGAGGGTAGGGGGACCCAGTACTTC
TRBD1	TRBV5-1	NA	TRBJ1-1	CASSLVGGRTEAFF	TGCGCCAGCAGCTTGGTAGGGGGCAGGACTGAAGCTTTCTTT
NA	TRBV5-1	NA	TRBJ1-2	CASSFRELNYGYTF	TGCGCCAGCAGCTTCAGGGAACTGAACTATGGCTACACCTTC
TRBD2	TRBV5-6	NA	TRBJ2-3	CASSLVLASGGTDTQYF	TGTGCCAGCAGCTTGGTTCTTGCTAGCGGGGGCACAGATACGCAGTATTTT
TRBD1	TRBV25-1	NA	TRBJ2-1	CASSTGGPRDEQFF	TGTGCCAGCAGCACAGGGGGCCCCAGGGATGAGCAGTTCTTC
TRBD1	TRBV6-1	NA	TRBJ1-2	CASSEGQGAAYTF	TGTGCCAGCAGTGAAGGACAGGGGGCTGCCTACACCTTC
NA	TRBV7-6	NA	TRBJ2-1	CASSPDSFYNEQFF	TGTGCCAGCAGCCCGGACTCATTTTACAATGAGCAGTTCTTC
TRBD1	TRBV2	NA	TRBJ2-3	CASRRQGDTDTQYF	TGTGCCAGCAGGCGGCAGGGGGACACAGATACGCAGTATTTT
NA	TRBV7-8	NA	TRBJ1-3	CASSFVGNTIYF	TGTGCCAGCAGCTTTGTTGGAAACACCATATATTTT
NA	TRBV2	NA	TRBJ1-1	CASSAEGIDTEAFF	TGTGCCAGCAGTGCTGAAGGAATCGACACTGAAGCTTTCTTT
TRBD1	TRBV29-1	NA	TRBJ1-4	CSVEDQGTGGEKLFF	TGCAGCGTTGAAGATCAGGGGACAGGGGGCGAAAAACTGTTTTTT
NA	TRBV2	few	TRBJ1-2	CASRADGYGYTF	TGTGCCAGCAGGGCTGACGGGTATGGCTACACCTTC
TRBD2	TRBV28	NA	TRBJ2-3	CASSSPYVIAGPFTDTQYF	TGTGCCAGCAGCTCTCCTTATGTGATAGCGGGACCATTCACAGATACGCAGTATTTT
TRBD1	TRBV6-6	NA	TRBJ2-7	CASSPYRGGSNEQYF	TGTGCCAGCAGTCCTTACAGGGGCGGTAGCAACGAGCAGTACTTC
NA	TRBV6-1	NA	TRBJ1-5	CASSEAAGPSNQPQHF	TGTGCCAGCAGTGAAGCAGCAGGGCCCAGCAATCAGCCCCAGCATTTT
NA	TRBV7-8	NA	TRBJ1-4	CASTPQGAATNEKLFF	TGTGCCAGCACCCCACAGGGCGCGGCAACTAATGAAAAACTGTTTTTT
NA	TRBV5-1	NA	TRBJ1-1	CASSLPEGGNTEAFF	TGCGCCAGCAGCTTGCCAGAGGGGGGGAACACTGAAGCTTTCTTT
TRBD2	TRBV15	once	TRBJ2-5	CATSSGLAGFQETQYF	TGTGCCACCAGCAGTGGCCTAGCGGGTTTCCAAGAGACCCAGTACTTC
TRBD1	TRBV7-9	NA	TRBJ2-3	CASSLTGGTDTQYF	TGTGCCAGCAGCTTGACAGGGGGCACAGATACGCAGTATTTT
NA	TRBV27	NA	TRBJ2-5	CASSLPRGRGQETQYF	TGTGCCAGCAGTCTTCCGCGAGGACGAGGCCAAGAGACCCAGTACTTC
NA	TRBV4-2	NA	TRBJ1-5	CASSPGLSPAGGGNQPQHF	TGTGCCAGCAGCCCGGGACTCTCTCCCGCCGGGGGTGGCAATCAGCCCCAGCATTTT
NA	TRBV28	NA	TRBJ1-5	CASSRGRGPNQPQHF	TGTGCCAGCAGTAGAGGGAGAGGCCCCAATCAGCCCCAGCATTTT
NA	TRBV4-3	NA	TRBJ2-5	CASSQNRGGKETQYF	TGCGCCAGCAGCCAAAACCGAGGGGGGAAGGAGACCCAGTACTTC
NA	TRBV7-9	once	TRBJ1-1	CASSLAGGRENTEAFF	TGTGCCAGCAGCTTAGCGGGGGGGAGAGAGAACACTGAAGCTTTCTTT
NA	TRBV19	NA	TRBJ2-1	CASSIRRVLNEQFF	TGTGCCAGTAGTATCCGTCGGGTTCTCAATGAGCAGTTCTTC
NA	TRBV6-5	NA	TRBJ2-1	CASSYWRRRDNEQFF	TGTGCCAGCAGTTACTGGCGGAGGAGGGACAATGAGCAGTTCTTC
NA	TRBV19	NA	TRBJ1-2	CASSEIGGQIYGYTF	TGTGCCAGTAGTGAGATAGGCGGACAGATCTATGGCTACACCTTC
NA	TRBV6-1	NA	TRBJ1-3	CASKETGAGNTIYF	TGTGCCAGCAAGGAGACCGGGGCTGGAAACACCATATATTTT
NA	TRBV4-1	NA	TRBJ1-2	CASSQVRGPSSNYGYTF	TGCGCCAGCAGCCAAGTACGGGGGCCCTCCTCTAACTATGGCTACACCTTC
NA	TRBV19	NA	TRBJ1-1	CASSIMAGNTEAFF	TGTGCCAGTAGTATCATGGCGGGGAACACTGAAGCTTTCTTT
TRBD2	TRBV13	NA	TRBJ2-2	CASSSTGLVSANTGELFF	TGTGCCAGCAGCTCTACGGGACTAGTATCTGCGAACACCGGGGAGCTGTTTTTT
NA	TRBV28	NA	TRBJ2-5	CASSSVLETQYF	TGTGCCAGCAGTTCGGTATTAGAGACCCAGTACTTC
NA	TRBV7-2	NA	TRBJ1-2	CASSYGQYFYGYTF	TGTGCCAGCAGCTACGGACAGTACTTCTATGGCTACACCTTC
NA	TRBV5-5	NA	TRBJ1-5	CASSGGTNQPQHF	TGTGCCAGCAGCGGGGGTACCAATCAGCCCCAGCATTTT